Listed below are T cell receptor beta chains from one sample, sequenced in a study of CD8 T cells in Susac syndrome. TCRdb used MiXCR to reprocess the immunoSEQ multiplex PCR reads, holding one entry per CDR3 protein. The repertoire holds around 150,000 distinct CDR3 sequences, with around 94% as singletons. Sequences were obtained from CD8+ T cells from PBMCs. The receptors derive from a human donor in good health. The CDR3 runs from the conserved cysteine through the conserved F or W. Expanded clones are given a class, and other clones once, few, many or no size at all.

clone_size	j_call	v_call	cdr3_aa
-	TRBJ2-1	TRBV4-3	CASSQTPGNEQFF
-	TRBJ2-7	TRBV2	CASSGLWRGSYEQYF
-	TRBJ1-2	TRBV20-1	CSAPLGEGDPYGYTF
-	TRBJ2-7	TRBV3-1	CASSQGGVPYEQYF
-	TRBJ2-7	TRBV29-1	CSASGSLVYEQYF
once	TRBJ2-3	TRBV20-1	CRIPGLAGTSTDTQYF
-	TRBJ2-5	TRBV3-1	CASSQDGLEETQYF
once	TRBJ2-1	TRBV4-3	CASSQAAEADEQFF
-	TRBJ1-1	TRBV27	CASSLSATAEAFF
-	TRBJ2-6	TRBV29-1	CSVHAGTGSSGANVLTF
-	TRBJ2-3	TRBV7-8	CASSLVELAADTQYF
-	TRBJ2-7	TRBV27	CASSRETRYEQYF
-	TRBJ2-6	TRBV27	CASSLPRSGPSGANVLTF
-	TRBJ2-7	TRBV5-1	CASSLTGFDYEQYF
-	TRBJ2-7	TRBV6-5	CASRRDRDLTYEQYF
-	TRBJ2-6	TRBV27	CASGSGANVLTF
-	TRBJ2-1	TRBV9	CASSVFGGGSEQFF
-	TRBJ2-1	TRBV7-8	CASSLSGGHAAGYNEQFF
-	TRBJ2-5	TRBV12-3/TRBV12-4	CASSLSGVGETQYF
-	TRBJ2-2	TRBV7-9	CASRLMTTGELFF
-	TRBJ2-1	TRBV29-1	CSVEDPRAGFYNEQFF
-	TRBJ1-1	TRBV30	CAWSTGVTEAFF
-	TRBJ2-5	TRBV27	CASSFPKQGCVETQYF
-	TRBJ2-7	TRBV19	CASSPQGGEQYF
-	TRBJ2-1	TRBV29-1	CSVENPDRSSYNEQFF
-	TRBJ2-7	TRBV2	CASSFATGGGEQYF
-	TRBJ1-1	TRBV4-1	CASSQNRENTEAFF
-	TRBJ1-2	TRBV4-3	CASSQTTEGNYGYTF
-	TRBJ2-7	TRBV6-5	CASSYGPYQYEQYF
-	TRBJ2-7	TRBV19	CASSIQGVEQYF
-	TRBJ1-2	TRBV11-1	CASSLPGQGENGYTF
-	TRBJ2-2	TRBV30	CAWTSNHGELFF
-	TRBJ2-7	TRBV7-7	CASSPRDSWHEQYF
-	TRBJ2-7	TRBV29-1	CSVEVPGGGYEQYF
-	TRBJ2-1	TRBV15	CATKPGQAASYNEQFF
-	TRBJ1-2	TRBV9	CASSVFGGGYTF
-	TRBJ2-4	TRBV4-3	CASSQAPGLAGGSGPPNIQYF
-	TRBJ2-1	TRBV4-3	CASSQAPSERAYNEQFF
once	TRBJ2-7	TRBV28	CASSPSWGYEQYF
-	TRBJ1-2	TRBV27	CASSFLGTGNYGYTF
-	TRBJ1-1	TRBV27	CASSLIGGTEAFF
-	TRBJ1-2	TRBV29-1	CSVYAGWRGYTF
-	TRBJ2-7	TRBV5-1	CASSAGTSAIYEQYF
-	TRBJ1-5	TRBV21-1	CASSSLSQGFSNQPQHF
-	TRBJ2-1	TRBV28	CASSRVGLDDEQFF